This is a list of T cell receptor beta chains from one sample in a study of siplizumab effects on memory and regulatory T cells. Repertoires were generated with immunoSEQ multiplex PCR, while TCRdb's copy carries only in-frame clones and drops some. The data show roughly 100,000 clones, approximately 94% seen once. What was sequenced was CD8+ T cells sorted from blood. The receptor source for this set is a human donor in good health. CDR3s include the opening cysteine and the closing phenylalanine or tryptophan. The order of the fields is V gene, D gene, clone size, J gene, CDR3 protein, CDR3 DNA. D genes are given only for firm matches. Some rows have no size entry. The others give once, few or many, or a class for an expanded clone.

TRBV19	.	.	TRBJ1-1	CASSIPGLGNTEAFF	TGTGCCAGTAGTATACCGGGACTGGGGAACACTGAAGCTTTCTTT
TRBV5-1	.	.	TRBJ2-3	CASSLATGGVTDTQYF	TGCGCCAGCAGCTTGGCGACCGGAGGAGTCACAGATACGCAGTATTTT
TRBV25-1	.	.	TRBJ1-1	CASQGQRAFF	TGTGCCAGCCAAGGACAGCGGGCTTTCTTT
TRBV30	.	.	TRBJ2-3	CAWSETGTSDTDTQYF	TGTGCCTGGAGCGAGACCGGGACATCAGACACAGATACGCAGTATTTT
TRBV7-9	.	once	TRBJ1-4	CASSPWGYEKLFF	TGTGCCAGCAGCCCATGGGGGTATGAAAAACTGTTTTTT
TRBV2	TRBD1	.	TRBJ2-7	CASSENWDRGLNEQYF	TGTGCCAGCAGCGAGAATTGGGACAGGGGGCTCAACGAGCAGTACTTC
TRBV7-9	.	once	TRBJ2-1	CASSSDFDNYEQFF	TGTGCCAGCAGCTCCGATTTCGACAACTATGAGCAGTTCTTC
TRBV19	.	.	TRBJ1-1	CASSIWGGNTEAFF	TGTGCCAGTAGTATCTGGGGGGGGAACACTGAAGCTTTCTTT
TRBV28	.	.	TRBJ2-1	CASSFRGYNEQFF	TGTGCCAGCAGTTTCCGAGGTTACAATGAGCAGTTCTTC
TRBV4-1	TRBD2	.	TRBJ2-5	CASSQGTSGGFNQETQYF	TGCGCCAGCAGCCAAGGGACTAGCGGGGGTTTTAATCAAGAGACCCAGTACTTC
TRBV15	.	.	TRBJ2-7	CATSTFGPSGAGEQYF	TGTGCCACCAGCACTTTTGGTCCTTCGGGAGCTGGCGAGCAGTACTTC
TRBV19	.	.	TRBJ1-5	CASSRTEILTSNQPQHF	TGTGCCAGTAGTAGAACAGAGATCCTTACTAGCAATCAGCCCCAGCATTTT
TRBV7-9	.	.	TRBJ1-6	CASSRRDIDNSPLHF	TGTGCCAGCAGCCGCCGGGACATCGATAATTCACCCCTCCACTTT
TRBV2	TRBD1	.	TRBJ1-5	CASSHDSGTGLSNQPQHF	TGTGCCAGCAGTCATGACTCCGGGACAGGGTTGAGCAATCAGCCCCAGCATTTT
TRBV7-6	.	once	TRBJ2-3	CASSATQVRTDTQYF	TGTGCCAGCAGCGCTACCCAGGTCCGCACAGATACGCAGTATTTT
TRBV25-1	TRBD2	.	TRBJ2-3	CASTLGLAFTDTQYF	TGTGCCAGCACCCTCGGACTAGCGTTTACAGATACGCAGTATTTT
TRBV14	.	.	TRBJ2-3	CASSQKRNTDTQYF	TGTGCCAGCAGCCAGAAGAGGAACACAGATACGCAGTATTTT
TRBV27	.	once	TRBJ1-5	CASRPLGSSNQPQHF	TGTGCCAGCAGGCCCCTCGGCAGTAGCAATCAGCCCCAGCATTTT
TRBV5-5	.	.	TRBJ1-5	CASSLWDSNQPQHF	TGTGCCAGCAGCTTGTGGGATAGCAATCAGCCCCAGCATTTT
TRBV18	TRBD1	.	TRBJ2-3	CASHNSEPTGGTDTQYF	TGTGCCAGCCACAACTCCGAACCGACAGGGGGGACAGATACGCAGTATTTT
TRBV7-9	.	.	TRBJ2-5	CASSQSNGETQYF	TGTGCCAGCAGCCAAAGCAACGGGGAGACCCAGTACTTC
TRBV27	.	once	TRBJ1-1	CASETGGSNTEAFF	TGTGCCAGCGAGACCGGGGGGTCTAACACTGAAGCTTTCTTT
TRBV19	TRBD1	.	TRBJ1-2	CASNVGMGTEGYTF	TGTGCCAGTAACGTCGGTATGGGGACAGAGGGCTACACCTTC
TRBV5-6	.	.	TRBJ2-1	CASSLVLSRYEQFF	TGTGCCAGCAGCTTGGTCTTGAGTCGCTATGAGCAGTTCTTC
TRBV11-2	.	once	TRBJ2-2	CASSLNSGRGELFF	TGTGCCAGCTCCTTAAACAGCGGCCGGGGGGAGCTGTTTTTT
TRBV4-1	TRBD1	.	TRBJ1-5	CASSPETGVAQPQHF	TGCGCCAGCAGCCCTGAAACAGGGGTGGCGCAGCCCCAGCATTTT
TRBV6-5	TRBD1	.	TRBJ2-5	CASRPGTGYGETQYF	TGTGCCAGCAGACCCGGGACAGGGTATGGAGAGACCCAGTACTTC
TRBV23-1	.	.	TRBJ2-2	CASSQSRGAGTANTGELFF	TGCGCCAGCAGTCAATCGCGGGGGGCCGGGACAGCTAACACCGGGGAGCTGTTTTTT
TRBV2	TRBD2	.	TRBJ2-3	CASSDLAGGTDTQYF	TGTGCCAGCAGTGATCTAGCGGGGGGCACAGATACGCAGTATTTT
TRBV19	TRBD2	.	TRBJ2-2	CASSSLGVAGATGELFF	TGTGCCAGTAGTTCCCTCGGAGTAGCGGGGGCTACCGGGGAGCTGTTTTTT
TRBV15	TRBD1	.	TRBJ1-1	CATSDSGGGVTEAFF	TGTGCCACCAGCGACTCAGGGGGGGGTGTCACTGAAGCTTTCTTT
TRBV7-8	.	.	TRBJ1-3	CASSLGVSGNTIYF	TGTGCCAGCAGCTTAGGAGTCTCTGGAAACACCATATATTTT
TRBV7-9	TRBD1	.	TRBJ2-7	CASSADRGSTYEQYF	TGTGCCAGCAGCGCGGACAGGGGGTCCACCTACGAGCAGTACTTC
TRBV15	.	.	TRBJ1-1	CATSRKTVNTEAFF	TGTGCCACCAGCAGAAAGACAGTCAACACTGAAGCTTTCTTT
TRBV11-3	.	.	TRBJ2-5	CASSLASWETQYF	TGTGCCAGCAGCTTAGCGTCTTGGGAGACCCAGTACTTC
TRBV7-9	.	.	TRBJ1-1	CASSSSVGATEAFF	TGTGCCAGCAGCTCTTCCGTGGGGGCCACTGAAGCTTTCTTT
TRBV10-3	.	.	TRBJ1-6	CAIKEPNSPLHF	TGTGCCATCAAGGAACCGAATTCACCCCTCCACTTT
TRBV5-5	TRBD2	few	TRBJ2-1	CASSLDMRGGSYNEQFF	TGTGCCAGCAGCTTGGACATGCGGGGGGGATCCTACAATGAGCAGTTCTTC
TRBV30	.	.	TRBJ1-2	CAWSVLNYGYTF	TGTGCCTGGAGTGTACTAAATTACGGCTACACCTTC
TRBV29-1	.	.	TRBJ2-1	CSSRGTGTETNEQFF	TGCAGCTCCCGGGGTACCGGGACGGAGACAAATGAGCAGTTCTTC
TRBV6-4	.	.	TRBJ1-3	CASSGLGPTPGNTIYF	TGTGCCAGCAGTGGCCTCGGACCGACGCCCGGAAACACCATATATTTT
TRBV27	.	once	TRBJ1-1	CASSSAQNTEAFF	TGTGCCAGCAGTTCTGCACAGAACACTGAAGCTTTCTTT
TRBV7-9	.	.	TRBJ2-7	CASSPPQSYEQYF	TGTGCCAGCAGCCCCCCACAATCCTACGAGCAGTACTTC
TRBV19	.	.	TRBJ1-1	CASSPSLAGTEAFF	TGTGCCAGTAGTCCCTCCCTGGCCGGCACTGAAGCTTTCTTT
TRBV11-2	TRBD2	.	TRBJ2-5	CASSWTSGALETQYF	TGTGCCAGCAGCTGGACTAGCGGGGCCTTGGAGACCCAGTACTTC
TRBV7-8	.	.	TRBJ1-1	CASSLEGRNTEAFF	TGTGCCAGCAGCTTAGAGGGACGGAACACTGAAGCTTTCTTT
TRBV19	.	.	TRBJ2-3	CASSIDLAGTDTQYF	TGTGCCAGTAGTATAGATTTGGCAGGCACAGATACGCAGTATTTT
TRBV13	TRBD2	.	TRBJ2-7	CASSHIRGSGGEQYF	TGTGCCAGCAGCCATATTAGGGGTAGCGGGGGCGAGCAGTACTTC
TRBV6-1	TRBD1	.	TRBJ1-1	CASSPRGQKYTEAFF	TGTGCCAGCAGTCCCCGGGGACAGAAGTACACTGAAGCTTTCTTT
TRBV18	.	.	TRBJ2-7	CASSPPAGLGDEQYF	TGTGCCAGCTCACCACCGGCAGGACTGGGGGATGAGCAGTACTTC
TRBV7-2	.	.	TRBJ2-1	CASSLSQGPYNEQFF	TGTGCCAGCAGCTTAAGCCAGGGACCCTACAATGAGCAGTTCTTC
TRBV11-3	.	.	TRBJ2-4	CASSADGPYPKNIQYF	TGTGCCAGCAGCGCTGACGGCCCCTACCCCAAAAACATTCAGTACTTC
TRBV4-1	.	.	TRBJ2-7	CASSQVVSIGEQYF	TGCGCCAGCAGCCAAGTGGTGTCCATCGGCGAGCAGTACTTC